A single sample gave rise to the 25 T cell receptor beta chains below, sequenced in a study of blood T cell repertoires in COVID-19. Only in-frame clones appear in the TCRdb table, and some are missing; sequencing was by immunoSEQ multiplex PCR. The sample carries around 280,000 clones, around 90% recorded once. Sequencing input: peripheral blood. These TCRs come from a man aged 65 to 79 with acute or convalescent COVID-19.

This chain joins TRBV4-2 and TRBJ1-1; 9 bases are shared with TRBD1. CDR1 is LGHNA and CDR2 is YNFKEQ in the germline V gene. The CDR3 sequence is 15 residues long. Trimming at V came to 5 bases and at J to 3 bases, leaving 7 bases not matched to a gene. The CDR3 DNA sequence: TGTGCCAGCAGCGTACGGGACAGGGAATACACTGAAGCTTTCTTT. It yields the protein CASSVRDREYTEAFF.

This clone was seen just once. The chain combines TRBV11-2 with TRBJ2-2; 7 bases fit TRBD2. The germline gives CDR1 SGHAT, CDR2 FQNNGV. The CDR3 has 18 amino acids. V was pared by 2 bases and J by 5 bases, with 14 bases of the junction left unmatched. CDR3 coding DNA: TGTGCCAGCAGCTTACTAATATCGAGGCTAGCGGAGACCGGGGAGCTGTTTTTT. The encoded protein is CASSLLISRLAETGELFF.

As DNA, the CDR3 is TGCGCCAGCAGCAAGTGGACAGGGGAGGGATCGCCTGAGCAGTTCTTC. Protein product: CASSKWTGEGSPEQFF. The V and J genes are TRBV5-1 and TRBJ2-1, with 9 bases matching TRBD1. The CDR3 is 16 amino acids. V shed 4 bases, J shed 9 bases, and the junction held 14 bases outside the gene matches. CDR1 is SGHRS and CDR2 is YFSETQ in the germline V gene.

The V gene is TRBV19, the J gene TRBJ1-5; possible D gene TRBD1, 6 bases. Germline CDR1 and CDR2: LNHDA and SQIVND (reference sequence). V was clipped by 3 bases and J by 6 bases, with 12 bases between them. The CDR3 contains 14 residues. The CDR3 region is CASSIRGAGQPQHF. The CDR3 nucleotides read TGTGCCAGTAGTATCAGGGGCGCGGGTCAGCCCCAGCATTTT.

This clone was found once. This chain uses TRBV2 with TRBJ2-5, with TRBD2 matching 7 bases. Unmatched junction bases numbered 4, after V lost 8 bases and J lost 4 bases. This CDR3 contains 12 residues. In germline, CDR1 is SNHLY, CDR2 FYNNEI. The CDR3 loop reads CASGSGVETQYF. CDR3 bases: TGTGCCAGCGGAAGCGGGGTAGAGACCCAGTACTTC.

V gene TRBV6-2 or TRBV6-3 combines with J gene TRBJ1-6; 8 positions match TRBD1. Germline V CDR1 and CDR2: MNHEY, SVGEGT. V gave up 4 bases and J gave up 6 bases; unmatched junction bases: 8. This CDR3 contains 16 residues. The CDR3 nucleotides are TGTGCCAGCAGTTTACCCGCGACAGGGGTTAATTCACCCCTCCACTTT. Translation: CASSLPATGVNSPLHF.

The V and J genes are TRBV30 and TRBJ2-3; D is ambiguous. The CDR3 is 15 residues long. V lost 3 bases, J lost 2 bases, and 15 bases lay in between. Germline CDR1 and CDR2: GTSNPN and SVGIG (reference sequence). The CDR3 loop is CAWSELARPTDTQYF. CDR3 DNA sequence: TGTGCCTGGAGCGAATTAGCAAGACCCACAGATACGCAGTATTTT.

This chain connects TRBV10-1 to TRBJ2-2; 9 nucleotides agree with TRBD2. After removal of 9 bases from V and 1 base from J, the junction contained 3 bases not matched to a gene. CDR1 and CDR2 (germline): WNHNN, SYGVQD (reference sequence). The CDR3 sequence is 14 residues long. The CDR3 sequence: CASPLAGNTGELFF. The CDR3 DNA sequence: TGCGCCAGTCCACTAGCGGGGAACACCGGGGAGCTGTTTTTT.

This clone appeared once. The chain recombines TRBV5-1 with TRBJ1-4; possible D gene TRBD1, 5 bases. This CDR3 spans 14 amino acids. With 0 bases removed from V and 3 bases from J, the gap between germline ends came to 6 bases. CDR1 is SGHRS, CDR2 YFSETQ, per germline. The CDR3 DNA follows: TGCGCCAGCAGCTTGGGACAGCCTAATGAAAAACTGTTTTTT. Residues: CASSLGQPNEKLFF.

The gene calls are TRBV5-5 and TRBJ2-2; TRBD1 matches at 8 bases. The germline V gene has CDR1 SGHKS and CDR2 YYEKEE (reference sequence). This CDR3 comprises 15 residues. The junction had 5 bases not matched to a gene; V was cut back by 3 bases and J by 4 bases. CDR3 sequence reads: CASSSGTGATGELFF. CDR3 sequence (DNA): TGTGCCAGCAGCTCAGGGACAGGTGCCACCGGGGAGCTGTTTTTT.

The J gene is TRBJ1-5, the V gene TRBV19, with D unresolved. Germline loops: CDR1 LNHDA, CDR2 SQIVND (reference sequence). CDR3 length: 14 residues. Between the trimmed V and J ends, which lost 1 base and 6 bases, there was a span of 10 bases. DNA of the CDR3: TGTGCCAGTAGTATAGGTCCCCCTAGTCAGCCCCAGCATTTT. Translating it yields CASSIGPPSQPQHF.

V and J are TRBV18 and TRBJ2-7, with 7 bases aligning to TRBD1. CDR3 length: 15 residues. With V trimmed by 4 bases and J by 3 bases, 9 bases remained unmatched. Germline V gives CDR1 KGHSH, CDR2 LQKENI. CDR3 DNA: TGTGCCAGCTCACTCACAGGGGTGGACGGCTACGAGCAGTACTTC. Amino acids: CASSLTGVDGYEQYF.

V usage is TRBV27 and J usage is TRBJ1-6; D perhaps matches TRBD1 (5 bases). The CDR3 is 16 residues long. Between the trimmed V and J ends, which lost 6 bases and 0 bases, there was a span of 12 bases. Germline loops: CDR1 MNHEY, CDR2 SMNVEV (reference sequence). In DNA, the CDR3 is TGTGCCAGCAGCACGACAGCGAGCTCCTATAATTCACCCCTCCACTTT. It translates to CASSTTASSYNSPLHF.

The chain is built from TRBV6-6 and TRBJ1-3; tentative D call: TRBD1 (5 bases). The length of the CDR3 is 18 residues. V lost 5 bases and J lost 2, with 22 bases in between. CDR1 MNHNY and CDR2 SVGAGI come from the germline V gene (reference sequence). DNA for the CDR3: TGTGCCAGCAGTCCCAGGGTCGGAGGGGAAAATCCTGGAAACACCATATATTTT. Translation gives CASSPRVGGENPGNTIYF.

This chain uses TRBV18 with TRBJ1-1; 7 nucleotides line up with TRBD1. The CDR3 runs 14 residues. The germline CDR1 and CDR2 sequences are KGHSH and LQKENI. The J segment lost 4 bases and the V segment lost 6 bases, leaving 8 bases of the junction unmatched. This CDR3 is CASSSDRVATEAFF. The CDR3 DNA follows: TGTGCCAGCTCGTCTGACAGGGTAGCCACTGAAGCTTTCTTT.

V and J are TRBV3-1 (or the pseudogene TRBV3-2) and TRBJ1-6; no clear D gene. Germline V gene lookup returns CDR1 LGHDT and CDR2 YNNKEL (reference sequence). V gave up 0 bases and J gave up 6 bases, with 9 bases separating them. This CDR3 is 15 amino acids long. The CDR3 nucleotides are TGTGCCAGCAGCCAAGAACAGATTTTTAATTCACCCCTCCACTTT. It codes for CASSQEQIFNSPLHF.

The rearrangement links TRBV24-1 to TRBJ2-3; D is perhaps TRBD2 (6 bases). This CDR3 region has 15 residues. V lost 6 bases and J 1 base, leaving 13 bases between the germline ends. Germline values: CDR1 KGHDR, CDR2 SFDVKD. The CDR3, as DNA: TGTGCCACCAGTCCTATGGGGGAGGGCACAGATACGCAGTATTTT. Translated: CATSPMGEGTDTQYF.

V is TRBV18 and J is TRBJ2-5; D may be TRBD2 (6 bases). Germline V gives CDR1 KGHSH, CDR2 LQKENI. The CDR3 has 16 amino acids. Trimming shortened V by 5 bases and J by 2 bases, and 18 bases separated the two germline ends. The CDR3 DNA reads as TGTGCCAGCTCAGCGCTCGGGGGATCGGGTCAAGAGACCCAGTACTTC. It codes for CASSALGGSGQETQYF.

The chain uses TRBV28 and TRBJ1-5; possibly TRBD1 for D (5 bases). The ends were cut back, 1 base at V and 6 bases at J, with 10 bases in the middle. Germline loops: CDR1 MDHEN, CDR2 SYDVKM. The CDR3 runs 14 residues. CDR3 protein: CASSLYGGGQPQHF. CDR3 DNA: TGTGCCAGCAGTTTATACGGGGGGGGTCAGCCCCAGCATTTT.

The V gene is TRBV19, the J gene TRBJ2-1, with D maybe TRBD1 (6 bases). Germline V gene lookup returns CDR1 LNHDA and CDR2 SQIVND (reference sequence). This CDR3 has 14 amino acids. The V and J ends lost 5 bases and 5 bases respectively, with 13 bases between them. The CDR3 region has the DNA TGTGCCAGTAGTCCCAGACAGGCCAACAATGAGCAGTTCTTC. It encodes CASSPRQANNEQFF.

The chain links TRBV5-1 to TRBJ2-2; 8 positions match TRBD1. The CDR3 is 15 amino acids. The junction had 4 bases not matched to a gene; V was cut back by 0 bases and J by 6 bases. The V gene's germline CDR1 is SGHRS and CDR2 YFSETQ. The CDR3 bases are TGCGCCAGCAGCTTGGTGGACAGGGAGCCCGGGGAGCTGTTTTTT. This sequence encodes CASSLVDREPGELFF.

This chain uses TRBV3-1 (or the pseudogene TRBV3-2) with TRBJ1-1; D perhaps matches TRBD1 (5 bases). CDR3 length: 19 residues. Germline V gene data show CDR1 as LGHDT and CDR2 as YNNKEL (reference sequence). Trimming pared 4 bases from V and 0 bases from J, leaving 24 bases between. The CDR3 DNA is TGTGCCAGCAGCCTATCCTCATGGGGCGAGAAGCCTATGAACACTGAAGCTTTCTTT. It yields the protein CASSLSSWGEKPMNTEAFF.

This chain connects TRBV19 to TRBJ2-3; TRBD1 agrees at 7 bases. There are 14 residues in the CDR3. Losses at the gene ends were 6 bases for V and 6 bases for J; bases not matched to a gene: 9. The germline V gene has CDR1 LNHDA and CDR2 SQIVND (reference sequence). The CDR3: CASRDRPFGDTQYF. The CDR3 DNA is TGTGCCAGTAGGGACAGGCCCTTCGGGGATACGCAGTATTTT.

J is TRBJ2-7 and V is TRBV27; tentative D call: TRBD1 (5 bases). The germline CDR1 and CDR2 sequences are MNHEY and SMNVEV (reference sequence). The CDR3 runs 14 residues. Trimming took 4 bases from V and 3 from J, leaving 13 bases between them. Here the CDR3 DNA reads TGTGCCAGCAGTTCCACAGGAACTTACTACGAGCAGTACTTC. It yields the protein CASSSTGTYYEQYF.

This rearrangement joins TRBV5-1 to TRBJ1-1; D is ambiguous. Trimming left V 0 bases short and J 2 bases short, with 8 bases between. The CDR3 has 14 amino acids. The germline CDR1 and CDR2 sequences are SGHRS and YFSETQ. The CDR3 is CASSLDRSNTEAFF. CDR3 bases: TGCGCCAGCAGCTTGGATCGCAGTAACACTGAAGCTTTCTTT.